The 19 T cell receptor beta chains below come from one sample, sequenced in a study of T cell repertoires in aging, cancer and after chemotherapy. Rearranged V-D-J TRB sequences were amplified with a mixed TRB-A/B primer pool. TCRdb independently ran MiXCR on the multiplex PCR reads; one entry per CDR3 protein. The sample yields 1,500 to 1,900 distinct CDR3 sequences, approximately 50% seen once. TCR beta rearrangements were amplified from peripheral blood genomic DNA. The sample taken for sequencing was blood. The source of these receptors is a human donor with a blood cancer.

The V gene is TRBV7-2, the J gene TRBJ2-7; 8 positions agree with TRBD1. In germline, CDR1 is SGHTA, CDR2 FQGNSA. This CDR3 has 15 amino acids. The V and J ends lost 1 base and 2 bases, in that order; junction bases with no gene match: 4. For the CDR3, the DNA is TGTGCCAGCAGCTTAGGACAGGGGTCCACCTACGAGCAGTACTTC. Translating it yields CASSLGQGSTYEQYF.

This clonotype was picked up one time. The gene calls are TRBV13 and TRBJ1-2; 8 bases match TRBD1. The germline CDR1 and CDR2 sequences are PRHDT and FYEKMQ (reference sequence). The CDR3 contains 15 residues. J gave up 8 bases and V 3 bases, and 11 bases lay outside the gene matches. The CDR3 protein is CASSLAGQGGKGYTF. DNA for the CDR3: TGTGCCAGCAGCTTGGCAGGACAGGGTGGCAAGGGCTACACCTTC.

The chain recombines TRBV5-4 with TRBJ1-1; 9 bases map to TRBD1. Looked up from germline, CDR1 is SGHNT and CDR2 is YYREEE (reference sequence). Trimming at V came to 4 bases and at J to 1 base, leaving 5 bases not matched to a gene. The CDR3 totals 15 residues. The CDR3 DNA reads as TGTGCCAGCAGCCAAGGGGACAGGGCGAACACTGAAGCTTTCTTT. This gives the protein CASSQGDRANTEAFF.

This chain uses TRBV6-5 with TRBJ1-3; a possible D gene is TRBD1 (6 bases). The CDR3 consists of 23 residues. Trimming removed 1 base from V and 0 bases from J, with 31 bases in between. Germline lookup yields CDR1 MNHEY and CDR2 SVGAGI. The chain's CDR3 is CASSYFPPGRGLPRVSSGNTIYF. The CDR3, as DNA: TGTGCCAGCAGTTACTTCCCCCCCGGCAGGGGTTTGCCCCGGGTGAGCTCTGGAAACACCATATATTTT.

This clonotype showed up just a few times. The chain joins TRBV28 to TRBJ1-5; the match to TRBD1 covers 9 bases. This CDR3 comprises 16 residues. V gave up 7 bases and J gave up 7 bases; unmatched junction bases: 14. Germline assignment: CDR1 MDHEN and CDR2 SYDVKM. CDR3 nucleotides: TGTGCCAGCAAAAGTCCGGGACAGGGCTCCAGACAGCCCCAGCATTTT. It codes for CASKSPGQGSRQPQHF. Together with reference TRBV28 and TRBJ1-5, the CDR3 gives the full variable domain: DVKVTQSSRYLVKRTGEKVFLECVQDMDHENMFWYRQDPGLGLRLIYFSYDVKMKEKGDIPEGYSVSREKKERFSLILESASTNQTSMYLCASKSPGQGSRQPQHFGDGTRLSIL.

The CDR3 is CASSYSQSLYREEAFF. CDR3 DNA: TGTGCCAGCAGTTACTCTCAATCTTTATATAGGGAGGAAGCTTTCTTT. The chain uses TRBV6-6 and TRBJ1-1; D is undetermined. Germline V gene data show CDR1 as MNHNY and CDR2 as SVGAGI (reference sequence). The CDR3 sequence is 16 residues long. V dropped 0 bases and J dropped 8 bases, with 19 bases sitting between them.

This clonotype counts as medium-sized (0.01 to 0.1%). The chain is built from TRBV7-9 and TRBJ2-2; either TRBD1 or TRBD2 may fit D (6 bases each). In germline, CDR1 is SEHNR, CDR2 FQNEAQ (reference sequence). There are 17 residues in the CDR3. Trimming cost V 10 bases and J 4 bases, with 25 bases left between them. CDR3 protein: CATLDVVGAGRTGELFF. CDR3 DNA sequence: TGTGCCACCTTGGATGTCGTGGGGGCGGGGCGCACCGGGGAGCTGTTTTTT.

Sample share makes this clonotype large (0.1 to 1%). The V gene is TRBV19, the J gene TRBJ2-4, with 7 bases identical to TRBD1. This CDR3 region has 13 residues. Trimming took 1 base from V and 6 from J; bases not matched to a gene: 0. Germline lookup yields CDR1 LNHDA and CDR2 SQIVND (reference sequence). DNA for the CDR3: TGTGCCAGTAGTATAGGACAGGGAAACATTCAGTACTTC. It specifies CASSIGQGNIQYF.

The V call is TRBV30, the J call TRBJ2-7; D remains ambiguous. This CDR3 is 15 amino acids long. V lost 0 bases and J lost 0, with 12 bases in between. From germline, CDR1 is GTSNPN and CDR2 SVGIG (reference sequence). DNA for the CDR3: TGTGCCTGGAGTGTAGGTCAGGCAAGCTCCTACGAGCAGTACTTC. Its translation is CAWSVGQASSYEQYF.

The rearrangement links TRBV6-2 or TRBV6-3 to TRBJ2-1; 11 nucleotides align to TRBD2. The germline V gene encodes CDR1 MNHEY and CDR2 SVGEGT. The CDR3 runs to 15 residues. The V and J ends lost 6 bases and 5 bases, in that order; junction bases with no gene match: 6. The CDR3, as DNA: TGTGCCAGCAGACCACTAGCGGGGGCCAACAATGAGCAGTTCTTC. Translating gives CASRPLAGANNEQFF.

This clonotype is judged medium-sized. V and J are TRBV5-1 and TRBJ2-5; 7 bases are shared with TRBD2. Germline trimming cut 4 bases from V and 4 bases from J; bases unmatched to any gene: 7. The germline V gene encodes CDR1 SGHRS and CDR2 YFSETQ. This CDR3 is 14 amino acids long. CDR3 sequence (DNA): TGCGCCAGCAGCCCAGCGGGGAAGAGAGAGACCCAGTACTTC. This translates into CASSPAGKRETQYF.

The rearrangement joins TRBV5-4 to TRBJ2-5, with D perhaps being TRBD1 or TRBD2 (5 bases each). The CDR3 covers 14 residues. CDR1 SGHNT and CDR2 YYREEE come from the germline V gene (reference sequence). V lost 0 bases and J lost 1, with 7 bases in between. The CDR3 nucleotides are TGTGCCAGCAGCTTGGCCGGGACCCAAGAGACCCAGTACTTC. Translated: CASSLAGTQETQYF.

The rearrangement uses TRBV5-6 and TRBJ2-7; 10 nucleotides align to TRBD1. Germline loops: CDR1 SGHDT, CDR2 YYEEEE. V was pared by 7 bases and J by 2 bases, with 9 bases of the junction left unmatched. The length of the CDR3 is 15 residues. CDR3 in amino acids: CASGAGGQGPYEQYF. The CDR3 DNA sequence: TGTGCCAGCGGTGCCGGGGGACAGGGGCCCTACGAGCAGTACTTC.

The count of this clonotype is one. The rearrangement uses TRBV27 and TRBJ2-6; no firm D call. The germline V and J ends were trimmed by 7 bases and 0 bases, with 7 bases remaining between them. Germline V lookup: CDR1 MNHEY, CDR2 SMNVEV (reference sequence). The length of the CDR3 is 14 residues. CDR3 amino acids: CASTISSGANVLTF. Here the CDR3 DNA reads TGTGCCAGCACTATCAGCTCTGGGGCCAACGTCCTGACTTTC.

The J gene is TRBJ1-4, the V gene TRBV29-1; 9 bases align to TRBD1. The CDR3 has 14 residues. CDR1 is SQVTM, CDR2 ANQGSEA, per germline. The V gene end was trimmed by 8 bases and the J gene end by 5 bases; junction bases not matched to a gene: 9. This CDR3 reads CSPPHGTGNEKLFF. Written as DNA, the CDR3 is TGCAGCCCCCCCCACGGGACAGGGAATGAAAAACTGTTTTTT.

The V and J genes are TRBV7-9 and TRBJ1-6, with D perhaps matching TRBD1 (6 bases). Trimming removed 1 base from V and 0 bases from J, with 10 bases in between. CDR1 and CDR2 (germline): SEHNR, FQNEAQ (reference sequence). CDR3 size: 17 residues. Here the CDR3 DNA reads TGTGCCAGCAGCTTAGGACAGGCCAGCTCCTATAATTCACCCCTCCACTTT. Translating gives CASSLGQASSYNSPLHF.

This clonotype is termed large. This chain links TRBV12-3 or TRBV12-4 with TRBJ1-1; TRBD1 matches 7 bases. Trimming took 6 bases from V and 0 from J; bases not matched to a gene: 7. The CDR3 is 15 amino acids. The CDR3 here is CASSTLGGMNTEAFF. CDR3 nucleotide sequence: TGTGCCAGCAGCACCCTAGGGGGCATGAACACTGAAGCTTTCTTT.

In its sample, this clonotype is medium-sized. The gene calls are TRBV5-1 and TRBJ1-1, with D possibly matching TRBD1 (6 bases). Germline V gene lookup returns CDR1 SGHRS and CDR2 YFSETQ. CDR3 length equals 17 residues. Trimming took 0 bases from V and 5 from J, leaving 20 bases between them. Written as DNA, the CDR3 is TGCGCCAGCAGCTTGGATGGGGGGCGCGGGAAGAGTACTGAAGCTTTCTTT. Residues: CASSLDGGRGKSTEAFF.

The rearrangement links TRBV7-2 to TRBJ2-5; D not certain. Germline values: CDR1 SGHTA, CDR2 FQGNSA. Trimming cost V 3 bases and J 2 bases, with 4 bases left between them. This CDR3 contains 12 residues. The DNA for the CDR3 is TGTGCCAGCAGCTTGGGACAAGAGACCCAGTACTTC. Encoded protein: CASSLGQETQYF.